This TCR beta chain was profiled in a study of cytomegalovirus exposure and HLA in healthy donors. The CDR3 is 16 amino acids. Trimming removed 5 bases at V and 2 bases at J, with 16 bases between. Germline V gene sequence: CDR1 LNHDA, CDR2 SQIVND (reference sequence). Findings of the study overall: Sequencing likely produced, as an artifact, a cluster of highly shared sequence variants.

For this clone: No antigen is known for it.

Primers: 60 Vbeta forward and 13 Jbeta reverse. The protocol was immunoSEQ multiplex PCR, while the TCRdb copy is restricted to in-frame clones and leaves out a portion. The data show approximately 180,000 clones, over 65% seen once. Specimen: PBMCs. The chain uses TRBV19 and TRBJ2-1; D ambiguous. This clonotype originated in a woman in her thirties in good health and CMV-seropositive. In DNA, the CDR3 is TGTGCCAGTAGTTCCCGAACCTATAACCCCTACAATGAGCAGTTCTTC. Translation gives CASSSRTYNPYNEQFF. The full variable domain, completed using reference TRBV19 and TRBJ2-1, is DGGITQSPKYLFRKEGQNVTLSCEQNLNHDAMYWYRQDPGQGLRLIYYSQIVNDFQKGDIAEGYSVSREKKESFPLTVTSAQKNPTAFYLCASSSRTYNPYNEQFFGPGTRLTVL.